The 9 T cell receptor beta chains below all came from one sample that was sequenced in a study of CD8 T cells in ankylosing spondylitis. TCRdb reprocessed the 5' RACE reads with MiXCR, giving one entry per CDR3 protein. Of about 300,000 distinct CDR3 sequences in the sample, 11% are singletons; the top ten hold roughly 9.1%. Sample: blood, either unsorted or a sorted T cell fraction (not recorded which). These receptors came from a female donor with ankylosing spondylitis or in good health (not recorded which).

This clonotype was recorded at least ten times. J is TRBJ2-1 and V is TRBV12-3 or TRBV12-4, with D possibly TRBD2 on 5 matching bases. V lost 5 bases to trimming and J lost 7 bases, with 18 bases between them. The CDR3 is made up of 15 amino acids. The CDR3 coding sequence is TGTGCCAGCAGTCTGAGGGCCCTTACGGGAAATGAGCAGTTCTTC. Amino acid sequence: CASSLRALTGNEQFF.

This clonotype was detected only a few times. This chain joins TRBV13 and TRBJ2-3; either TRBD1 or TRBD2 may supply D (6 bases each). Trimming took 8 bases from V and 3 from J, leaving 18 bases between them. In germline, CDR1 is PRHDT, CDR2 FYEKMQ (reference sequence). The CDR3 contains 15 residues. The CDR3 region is CASATGGALTDTQYF. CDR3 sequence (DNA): TGTGCCAGCGCCACCGGGGGCGCTTTAACAGATACGCAGTATTTT.

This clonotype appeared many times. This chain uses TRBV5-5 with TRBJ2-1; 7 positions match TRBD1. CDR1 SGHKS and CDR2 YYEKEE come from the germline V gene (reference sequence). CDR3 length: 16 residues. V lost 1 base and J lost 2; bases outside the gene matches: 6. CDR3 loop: CASSLRGQGTYNEQFF. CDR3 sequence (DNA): TGTGCCAGCAGCTTGAGGGGGCAGGGCACCTACAATGAGCAGTTCTTC.

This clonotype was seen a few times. The CDR3, as DNA: TGTGCCAGCAGTTTAGTTGGGCCCCGCTACGAGCAGTACTTC. It translates to CASSLVGPRYEQYF. The chain carries TRBV12-3 or TRBV12-4 and TRBJ2-7; no firm D call. The V end was cut by 1 base, the J end by 3 bases, with 10 bases between. This CDR3 has 14 amino acids.

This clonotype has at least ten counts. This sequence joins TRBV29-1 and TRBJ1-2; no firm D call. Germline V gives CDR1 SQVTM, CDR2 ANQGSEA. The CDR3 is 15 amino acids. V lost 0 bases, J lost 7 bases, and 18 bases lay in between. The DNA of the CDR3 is TGCAGCGTTGAAGATCAAGTTACAGCGGCGATTGGCTACACCTTC. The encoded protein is CSVEDQVTAAIGYTF.

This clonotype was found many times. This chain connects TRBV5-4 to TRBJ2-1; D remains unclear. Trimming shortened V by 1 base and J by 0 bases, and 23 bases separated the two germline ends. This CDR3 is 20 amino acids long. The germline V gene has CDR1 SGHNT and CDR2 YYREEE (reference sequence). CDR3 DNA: TGTGCCAGCAGCTTGTCAATCCTCACATGGGAAAGAAGCTCCTACAATGAGCAGTTCTTC. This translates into CASSLSILTWERSSYNEQFF.

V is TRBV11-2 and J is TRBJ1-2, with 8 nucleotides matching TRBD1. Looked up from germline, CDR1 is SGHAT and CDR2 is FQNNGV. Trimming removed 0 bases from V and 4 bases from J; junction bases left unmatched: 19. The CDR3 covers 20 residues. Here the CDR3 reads CASSLESSLSSRTGPYGYTF. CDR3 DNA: TGTGCCAGCAGCTTAGAGTCCAGCCTCTCGTCCCGGACAGGGCCCTATGGCTACACCTTC.

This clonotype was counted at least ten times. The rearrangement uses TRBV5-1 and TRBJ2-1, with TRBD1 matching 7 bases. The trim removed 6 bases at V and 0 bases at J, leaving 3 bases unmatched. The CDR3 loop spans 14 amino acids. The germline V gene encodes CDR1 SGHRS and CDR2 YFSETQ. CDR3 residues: CASTRDSSYNEQFF. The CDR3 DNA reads TGCGCCAGCACACGGGACAGCTCCTACAATGAGCAGTTCTTC.

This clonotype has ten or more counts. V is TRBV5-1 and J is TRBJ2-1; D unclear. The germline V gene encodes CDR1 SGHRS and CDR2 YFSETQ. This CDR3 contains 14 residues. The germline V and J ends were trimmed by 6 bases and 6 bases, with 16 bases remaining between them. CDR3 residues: CASKWSSPSNEQFF. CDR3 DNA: TGCGCCAGCAAGTGGTCCTCACCCAGCAATGAGCAGTTCTTC. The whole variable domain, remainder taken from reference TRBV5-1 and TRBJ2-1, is KAGVTQTPRYLIKTRGQQVTLSCSPISGHRSVSWYQQTPGQGLQFLFEYFSETQRNKGNFPGRFSGRQFSNSRSEMNVSTLELGDSALYLCASKWSSPSNEQFFGPGTRLTVL.